This note documents a single TCR beta chain sequence. This record comes from a study of cytomegalovirus exposure and HLA in healthy donors. This PCR relied on a set of 60 Vbeta primers and 13 Jbeta primers. Sequencing was performed with immunoSEQ multiplex PCR; in TCRdb, only in-frame clones are kept and a portion is missing. This table has 150,000 to 200,000 clones, roughly 85% appearing once. J was trimmed by 3 bases and V by 5 bases; bases with no gene match: 6. The CDR3 runs 15 residues. CDR1 is SGHTA and CDR2 is FQGNSA in the germline V gene. The sequence was obtained from a man between 18 and 35 years old in good health and CMV-seropositive. V is TRBV7-2 and J is TRBJ1-5; 8 bases fit TRBD1. The sample was PBMCs. The DNA of the CDR3 is TGTGCCAGCAGCCGCCGACAGGGGATCAATCAGCCCCAGCATTTT. This translates into CASSRRQGINQPQHF.